These 19 T cell receptor beta chains share one sample of origin, sequenced in a study of cytomegalovirus exposure and HLA in healthy donors. PCR involved 60 Vbeta and 13 Jbeta primers. Generated by immunoSEQ multiplex PCR, the TCRdb table keeps only in-frame clones and is missing some. The sample consists of 140,000 to 150,000 clones, 60% to 85% of them appearing once. The sequencing input was PBMCs. Receptors originate from a middle-aged woman in good health and CMV-seropositive.

The chain combines TRBV5-4 with TRBJ2-2; D is perhaps TRBD2 (6 bases). The length of the CDR3 is 13 residues. The germline V gene has CDR1 SGHNT and CDR2 YYREEE (reference sequence). V was cut by 2 bases and J by 7 bases, with 9 bases left in between. Written as DNA, the CDR3 is TGTGCCAGCAGCTTAGTGCGGGGCGGGGAGCTGTTTTTT. Protein product: CASSLVRGGELFF.

The chain combines TRBV5-4 with TRBJ2-1, with 7 bases aligning to TRBD2. Per the germline V gene, CDR1 is SGHNT and CDR2 is YYREEE (reference sequence). The ends lost 0 bases at V and 3 bases at J; junction bases unmatched: 3. CDR3 length: 15 residues. The CDR3: CASSLDGGSYNEQFF. CDR3 nucleotide sequence: TGTGCCAGCAGCTTGGACGGGGGGAGCTACAATGAGCAGTTCTTC. Drawing the rest from reference TRBV5-4 and TRBJ2-1, the complete variable domain is ETGVTQSPTHLIKTRGQQVTLRCSSQSGHNTVSWYQQALGQGPQFIFQYYREEENGRGNFPPRFSGLQFPNYSSELNVNALELDDSALYLCASSLDGGSYNEQFFGPGTRLTVL.

The chain employs TRBV19 and TRBJ2-5; tentatively, D is TRBD2 (5 bases). This CDR3 region has 12 residues. Germline CDR1 reads LNHDA; CDR2 reads SQIVND (reference sequence). V was clipped by 6 bases and J by 5 bases, with 10 bases between them. CDR3: CASSETGETQYF. The CDR3, as DNA: TGTGCCAGTAGCGAAACGGGGGAGACCCAGTACTTC.

CDR3 bases: TGTGCCAGCAGACCTACGAGGGGGGAAAAACTGTTTTTT. Protein: CASRPTRGEKLFF. This chain uses TRBV7-6 with TRBJ1-4, with D maybe TRBD1 (6 bases). The V and J ends lost 6 bases and 8 bases respectively, with 13 bases between them. From germline, CDR1 is SGHVS and CDR2 FNYEAQ. This CDR3 has 13 amino acids.

This clone was seen only a few times. The rearrangement uses TRBV6-5 and TRBJ2-1; TRBD2 agrees at 7 bases. The V gene end was trimmed by 6 bases and the J gene end by 5 bases; junction bases not matched to a gene: 10. The CDR3 is 15 residues long. From germline, CDR1 is MNHEY and CDR2 SVGAGI. The CDR3 DNA follows: TGTGCCAGCAGAGACTTGGGGGGGAAAAACAATGAGCAGTTCTTC. This encodes CASRDLGGKNNEQFF.

In its sample, this clone was seen once. The chain carries TRBV9 and TRBJ2-2; TRBD2 agrees at 9 bases. CDR3 length: 17 residues. The V segment lost 0 bases and the J segment 4 bases; nucleotides outside the gene matches: 7. Germline loops: CDR1 SGDLS, CDR2 YYNGEE. This CDR3 reads CASSVGAGGRGTGELFF. The DNA of the CDR3 is TGTGCCAGCAGCGTAGGGGCGGGGGGGCGAGGCACCGGGGAGCTGTTTTTT.

The rearrangement uses TRBV6-5 and TRBJ1-3, with TRBD1 identical over 8 bases. Germline V gives CDR1 MNHEY, CDR2 SVGAGI. This CDR3 has 15 residues. The trim removed 6 bases at V and 0 bases at J, leaving 4 bases unmatched. The CDR3 sequence is CASRDGTGSGNTIYF. The DNA for the CDR3 is TGTGCCAGCAGAGATGGGACAGGCTCTGGAAACACCATATATTTT.

This rearrangement joins TRBV2 to TRBJ2-1, with 12 bases fitting TRBD2. CDR1 SNHLY and CDR2 FYNNEI come from the germline V gene. The J segment lost 4 bases and the V segment lost 7 bases, leaving 14 bases of the junction unmatched. CDR3 length equals 18 residues. CDR3 in DNA: TGTGCCAGCAAACTAGCGGGGGGAAGTCGCAGGGGGTACAATGAGCAGTTCTTC. This translates into CASKLAGGSRRGYNEQFF.

The chain uses TRBV28 and TRBJ1-5, with a tentative D call TRBD1 (5 bases). The CDR3 extends over 13 amino acids. The V and J ends lost 8 bases and 6 bases respectively, with 14 bases between them. In germline, CDR1 is MDHEN, CDR2 SYDVKM. CDR3 amino acids: CASLRGFGQPQHF. CDR3 DNA sequence: TGTGCCAGCCTCCGGGGGTTCGGTCAGCCCCAGCATTTT.

This sequence joins TRBV27 and TRBJ1-1; weak D call: TRBD1 (5 bases). Germline loops: CDR1 MNHEY, CDR2 SMNVEV (reference sequence). This CDR3 has 14 amino acids. Trimming took 1 base from V and 4 from J, leaving 10 bases between them. Here the CDR3 reads CASSLFPGGTEAFF. CDR3 in DNA: TGTGCCAGCAGTTTATTCCCGGGGGGCACTGAAGCTTTCTTT.

The genes are TRBV12-5 and TRBJ2-1; D gene ambiguous. The CDR3 covers 13 residues. Germline CDR1 reads LGHNT; CDR2 reads FRNRAP. V was shortened by 4 bases and J by 4 bases, with 8 bases between the two germline ends. The CDR3 protein is CASGSRIYNEQFF. For the CDR3, the DNA is TGTGCTAGTGGTTCCAGGATTTACAATGAGCAGTTCTTC.

The rearrangement uses TRBV10-3 and TRBJ2-1, with D perhaps matching TRBD2 (6 bases). Per germline, CDR1 ENHRY and CDR2 SYGVKD. The CDR3 length is 14 residues. The V and J ends lost 8 bases and 10 bases respectively, with 21 bases between them. The CDR3 loop reads CAIGLDYTSTEQFF. The CDR3 DNA reads as TGTGCCATCGGGCTGGACTATACGTCAACCGAGCAGTTCTTC.

The chain employs TRBV9 and TRBJ2-1; 15 positions match TRBD2. Germline loops: CDR1 SGDLS, CDR2 YYNGEE. CDR3 length: 21 residues. V was pared by 3 bases and J by 1 base, with 14 bases of the junction left unmatched. For the CDR3, the DNA is TGTGCCAGCAGCGCCCAAGGACTAGCGGGGGGGCCAATCGGGTCCTACAATGAGCAGTTCTTC. Translation: CASSAQGLAGGPIGSYNEQFF.

V gene TRBV7-9 combines with J gene TRBJ1-2; a possible D gene is TRBD1 (5 bases). Germline values: CDR1 SEHNR, CDR2 FQNEAQ (reference sequence). V was cut by 7 bases and J by 4 bases, with 10 bases left in between. This CDR3 region has 12 residues. The CDR3 DNA reads as TGTGCCAGCACCCCCGGGGGCTATGGCTACACCTTC. This gives the protein CASTPGGYGYTF.

The V call is TRBV6-5, the J call TRBJ2-5; 10 bases agree with TRBD2. The J segment lost 5 bases and the V segment lost 6 bases, leaving 6 bases of the junction unmatched. This CDR3 has 14 amino acids. Germline lookup yields CDR1 MNHEY and CDR2 SVGAGI. CDR3 sequence reads: CASSASGGWETQYF. CDR3 nucleotides: TGTGCCAGCAGCGCTAGCGGGGGCTGGGAGACCCAGTACTTC.

The chain is built from TRBV19 and TRBJ1-2; TRBD1 agrees at 11 bases. There are 13 residues in the CDR3. Trimming removed 5 bases from V and 10 bases from J; junction bases left unmatched: 6. Germline V gene sequence: CDR1 LNHDA, CDR2 SQIVND (reference sequence). CDR3 region: CASSLGQGAYYTF. As DNA, the CDR3 is TGTGCCAGTAGTCTCGGACAGGGGGCTTACTACACCTTC.

The chain has TRBV5-6 and TRBJ2-7; TRBD2 matches 7 bases. The CDR3 consists of 14 residues. V gave up 5 bases and J gave up 7 bases; unmatched junction bases: 12. The V gene's germline CDR1 is SGHDT and CDR2 YYEEEE. The DNA of the CDR3 is TGTGCCAGCAGGGGATTGGGTTCGGGGGGAGAGCAGTACTTC. Translating gives CASRGLGSGGEQYF.

The J gene is TRBJ2-3, the V gene TRBV9; TRBD2 agrees at 8 bases. Germline assignment: CDR1 SGDLS and CDR2 YYNGEE. With 3 bases clipped from V and 3 bases from J, the junction kept 6 bases outside the gene matches. The CDR3 length is 15 residues. The CDR3 DNA reads TGTGCCAGCAGCGCTGGACTAGCAGAGACAGATACGCAGTATTTT. Translating gives CASSAGLAETDTQYF.

V is TRBV7-9 and J is TRBJ2-3; D gene uncertain. Germline V gives CDR1 SEHNR, CDR2 FQNEAQ (reference sequence). CDR3 length: 15 residues. V lost 2 bases and J lost 2, with 11 bases in between. The CDR3 DNA follows: TGTGCCAGCAGCTTAAACTTGGTCAACACAGATACGCAGTATTTT. Its translation is CASSLNLVNTDTQYF. The full variable domain, its missing parts supplied by reference TRBV7-9 and TRBJ2-3, is DTGVSQNPRHKITKRGQNVTFRCDPISEHNRLYWYRQTLGQGPEFLTYFQNEAQLEKSRLLSDRFSAERPKGSFSTLEIQRTEQGDSAMYLCASSLNLVNTDTQYFGPGTRLTVL.